This T cell receptor beta chain was obtained from a study of long-term antiretroviral therapy in people with HIV. Study outcomes and limitations: Controls exceeded HIV repertoires in CDR3 length range.

Version v3.0 of the immunoSEQ assay ran at survey level. This table comes from immunoSEQ multiplex PCR, and its TCRdb copy is limited to in-frame clones, with some not included. The sample has 28,000 or so clones; approximately 85% are singletons. In this sample, this clone turned up once. The antigen remains undetermined. The CDR3 spans 14 residues. With 8 bases removed from V and 5 bases from J, the gap between germline ends came to 16 bases. CDR1 and CDR2 (germline): KGHSY, FQNENV. The sequence was collected from a man younger than 35 with HIV. The chain carries TRBV16 and TRBJ2-1, with a weak D call TRBD2 (5 bases). Source: unsorted PBMCs, taken 0.8 years before starting antiretroviral therapy. The CDR3 nucleotides read TGTGCCAGCTCTGAAAATAGCGCCCACAATGAGCAGTTCTTC. This encodes CASSENSAHNEQFF. The variable domain in full, with the rest retrieved from reference TRBV16 and TRBJ2-1, is GEEVAQTPKHLVRGEGQKAKLYCAPIKGHSYVFWYQQVLKNEFKFLISFQNENVFDETGMPKERFSAKCLPNSPCSLEIQATKLEDSAVYFCASSENSAHNEQFFGPGTRLTVL.